This TCR beta chain was documented in a study of response to subunit inactivated influenza vaccine. Broader study findings: Each seasonal influenza vaccination recruits few new T cells, the authors suggested.

One entry per CDR3 protein results from TCRdb running MiXCR on the RT-PCR reads. The data contain approximately 570,000 distinct CDR3 sequences, approximately 7.1% of them singletons. As to this clonotype: Its specificity is not known.

Germline V gene data show CDR1 as ENHRY and CDR2 as SYGVKD. The length of the CDR3 is 15 residues. The V end lost 2 bases, the J end lost 7 bases, and 18 bases lay between the germline ends. The specimen was PBMCs from blood, collected approximately 25 months after vaccination. The receptor's source is a man in his fifties or sixties who received an inactivated influenza vaccine. This chain connects TRBV10-3 to TRBJ2-7, with TRBD1 as a possible D gene (5 bases). Here the CDR3 DNA reads TGTGCCATCAGTGAGCCTACGAGGCAGGGTAAAGAGCAGTACTTC. This codes for CAISEPTRQGKEQYF.